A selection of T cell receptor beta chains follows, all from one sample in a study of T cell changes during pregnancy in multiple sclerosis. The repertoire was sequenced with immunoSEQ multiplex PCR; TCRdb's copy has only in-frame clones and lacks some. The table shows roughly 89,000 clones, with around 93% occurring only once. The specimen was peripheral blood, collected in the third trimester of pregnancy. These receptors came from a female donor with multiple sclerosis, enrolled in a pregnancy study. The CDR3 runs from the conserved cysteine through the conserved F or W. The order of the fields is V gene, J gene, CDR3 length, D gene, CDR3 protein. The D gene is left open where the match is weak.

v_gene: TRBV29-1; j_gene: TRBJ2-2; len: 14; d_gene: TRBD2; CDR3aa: CSSSLGGLGGELFF
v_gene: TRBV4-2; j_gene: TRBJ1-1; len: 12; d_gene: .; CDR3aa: CASSRPPGGAFF
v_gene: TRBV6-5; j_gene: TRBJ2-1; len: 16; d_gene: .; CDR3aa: CASSYRGVSMGNEQFF
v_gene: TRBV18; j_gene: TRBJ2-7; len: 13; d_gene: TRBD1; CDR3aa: CASSRDRTYEQYF
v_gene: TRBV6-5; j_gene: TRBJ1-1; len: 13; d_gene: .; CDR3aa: CASCPGGNTEAFF
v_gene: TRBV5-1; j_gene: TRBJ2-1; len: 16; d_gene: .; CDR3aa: CASSPMDSSSYNEQFF
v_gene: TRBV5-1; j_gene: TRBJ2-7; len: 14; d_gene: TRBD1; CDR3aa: CASSPWTGSDEQYF
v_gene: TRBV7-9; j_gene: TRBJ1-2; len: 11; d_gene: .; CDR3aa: CASSFGQLYTF
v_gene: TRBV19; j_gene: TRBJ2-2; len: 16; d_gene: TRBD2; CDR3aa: CASSISLAGGTGELFF
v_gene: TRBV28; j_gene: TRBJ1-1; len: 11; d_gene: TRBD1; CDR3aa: CASRSDRVAFF
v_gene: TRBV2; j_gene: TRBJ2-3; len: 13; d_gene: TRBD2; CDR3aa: CASRTSSTDTQYF
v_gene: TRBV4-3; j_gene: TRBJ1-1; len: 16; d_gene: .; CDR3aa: CASSQESRPGGTEAFF
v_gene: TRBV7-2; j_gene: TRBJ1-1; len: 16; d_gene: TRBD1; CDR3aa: CASSRGQGRIKTEAFF
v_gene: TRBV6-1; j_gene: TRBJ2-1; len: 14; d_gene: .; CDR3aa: CASIPSLSYNEQFF
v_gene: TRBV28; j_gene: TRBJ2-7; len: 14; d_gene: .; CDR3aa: CASRQLPSSYEQYF
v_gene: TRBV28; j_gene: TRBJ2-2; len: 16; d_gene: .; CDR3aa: CASTSLAADRGGELFF
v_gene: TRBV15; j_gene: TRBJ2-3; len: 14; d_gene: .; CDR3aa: CATSRDSRSDTQYF
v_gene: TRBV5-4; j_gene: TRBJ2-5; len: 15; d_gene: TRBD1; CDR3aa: CASSPPTGGQETQYF
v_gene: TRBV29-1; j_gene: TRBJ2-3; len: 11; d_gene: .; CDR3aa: CSVVRTDTQYF
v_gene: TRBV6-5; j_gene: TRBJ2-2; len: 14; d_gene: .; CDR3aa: CASKRPGNTGELFF
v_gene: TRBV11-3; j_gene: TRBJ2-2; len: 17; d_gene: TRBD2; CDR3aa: CASSPTVGLAGSGELFF
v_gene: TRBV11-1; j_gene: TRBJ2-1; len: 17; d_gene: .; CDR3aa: CASSSLRRPLRYNEQFF
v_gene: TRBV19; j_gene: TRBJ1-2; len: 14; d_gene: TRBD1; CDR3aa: CASTPGTGYYGYTF
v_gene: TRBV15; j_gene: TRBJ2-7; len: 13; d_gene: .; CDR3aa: CATSRSPSYEQYF
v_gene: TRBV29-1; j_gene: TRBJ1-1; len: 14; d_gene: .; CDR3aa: CSVELWAANTEAFF